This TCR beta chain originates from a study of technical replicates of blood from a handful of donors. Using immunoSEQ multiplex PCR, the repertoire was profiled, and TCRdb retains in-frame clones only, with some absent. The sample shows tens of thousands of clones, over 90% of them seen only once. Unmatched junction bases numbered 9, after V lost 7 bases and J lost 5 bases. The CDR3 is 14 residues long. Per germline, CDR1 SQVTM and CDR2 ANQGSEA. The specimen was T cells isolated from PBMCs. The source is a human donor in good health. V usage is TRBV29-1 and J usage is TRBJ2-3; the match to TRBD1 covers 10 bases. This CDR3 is CSGRQGALQDTQYF. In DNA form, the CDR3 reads TGCAGCGGGCGACAGGGGGCGCTTCAAGATACGCAGTATTTT.